The rows below give T cell receptor beta chains drawn from one sample of a study of neoadjuvant nivolumab and ipilimumab in lung cancer. The table came from immunoSEQ multiplex PCR; TCRdb's copy has only in-frame clones and leaves some out. The table has about 17,000 clones, roughly three quarters seen once; the top ten hold approximately 8%. The sequencing used tumor tissue, collected after neoadjuvant nivolumab, alone or with ipilimumab, at or shortly before surgery. The source of these receptors is an adult with non-small cell lung cancer. Each CDR3 is given with its conserved first and last residue. The D gene is left open where the match is weak. Some rows have no size entry. The others give once, few or many, or a class for an expanded clone.

abundance,j_gene,v_gene,d_gene,CDR3aa,CDR3nt
.,TRBJ2-1,TRBV15,TRBD2,CATRVAGQLEQFF,TGTGCCACCCGAGTAGCGGGGCAATTAGAGCAGTTCTTC
.,TRBJ2-7,TRBV9,.,CASSRGKGPLFEQYF,TGTGCCAGCAGCCGAGGAAAGGGCCCCCTTTTCGAGCAGTACTTC
few,TRBJ2-2,TRBV7-6,TRBD1,CASSLGQGINTGELFF,TGTGCCAGCAGCCTGGGACAGGGTATCAACACCGGGGAGCTGTTTTTT
once,TRBJ2-7,TRBV5-1,.,CASSSPPGADFSYEQYF,TGCGCCAGCAGCTCCCCCCCAGGGGCAGACTTCTCCTACGAGCAGTACTTC
.,TRBJ2-2,TRBV5-1,.,CASSLERFSNTGELFF,TGCGCCAGCAGCTTAGAAAGGTTCTCGAACACCGGGGAGCTGTTTTTT
once,TRBJ1-6,TRBV19,TRBD1,CASHRGQGSSPLHF,TGTGCCAGCCATAGGGGACAGGGGAGCTCACCCCTCCACTTT
.,TRBJ2-1,TRBV6-1,TRBD2,CASSPQTSGAGEQFF,TGTGCCAGCAGTCCCCAGACTAGCGGGGCGGGTGAGCAGTTCTTC
.,TRBJ2-3,TRBV19,.,CASSTLDTQYF,TGTGCCAGTAGTACCCTTGATACGCAGTATTTT
.,TRBJ1-3,TRBV18,.,CASSPVGLSGNTIYF,TGTGCCAGCTCACCAGTAGGTCTCTCTGGAAACACCATATATTTT
.,TRBJ1-4,TRBV7-9,.,CASSLNDIGDEKLFF,TGTGCCAGCAGCTTAAACGATATAGGGGATGAAAAACTGTTTTTT
.,TRBJ2-5,TRBV6-1,TRBD1,CASSDPLGQEETQYF,TGTGCCAGCAGTGATCCCCTAGGACAGGAAGAGACCCAGTACTTC
.,TRBJ1-2,TRBV6-1,TRBD1,CASSEARQGAAGYTF,TGTGCCAGCAGTGAAGCCCGACAGGGAGCCGCTGGCTACACCTTC
.,TRBJ1-5,TRBV5-6,.,CASSLATTDDSNQPQHF,TGTGCCAGCAGCTTGGCCACGACAGATGATAGCAATCAGCCCCAGCATTTT
.,TRBJ1-3,TRBV7-2,.,CASSPGGSGNTIYF,TGTGCCAGCAGCCCCGGAGGATCTGGAAACACCATATATTTT
.,TRBJ1-1,TRBV7-9,.,CASSLDIVNTEAFF,TGTGCCAGCAGCCTCGACATCGTGAACACTGAAGCTTTCTTT
.,TRBJ2-2,TRBV7-9,.,CASSRFEESITGELFF,TGTGCCAGCAGCCGCTTTGAGGAGTCAATCACCGGGGAGCTGTTTTTT
few,TRBJ1-2,TRBV30,TRBD1,CAWISTTGRFHGYTF,TGTGCCTGGATCTCCACGACAGGGCGTTTTCATGGCTACACCTTC
.,TRBJ2-3,TRBV5-6,TRBD2,CASSNGLAGVSSADTQYF,TGTGCCAGCAGCAACGGACTAGCGGGGGTCTCCTCGGCAGATACGCAGTATTTT
.,TRBJ2-5,TRBV30,TRBD2,CAWDEPSGGGETQYF,TGTGCCTGGGACGAGCCCAGCGGGGGTGGGGAGACCCAGTACTTC
.,TRBJ2-1,TRBV20-1,.,CSASLRGEQFF,TGCAGTGCTAGTCTTCGGGGGGAGCAGTTCTTC
once,TRBJ1-1,TRBV6-6,.,CASSYSGGNTEAFF,TGTGCCAGCAGTTACTCAGGGGGGAACACTGAAGCTTTCTTT
.,TRBJ2-4,TRBV6-5,TRBD2,CASSILAGRENIQYF,TGTGCCAGCAGTATATTAGCGGGGCGGGAAAACATTCAGTACTTC
.,TRBJ2-5,TRBV9,TRBD1,CASSAGQGGETQYF,TGTGCCAGCAGCGCGGGACAGGGAGGCGAGACCCAGTACTTC
.,TRBJ1-1,TRBV18,.,CASSTQGGVHTEAFF,TGTGCCAGCTCAACACAGGGAGGGGTGCACACTGAAGCTTTCTTT
.,TRBJ1-5,TRBV30,TRBD1,CACGDRGNQPQHF,TGTGCCTGCGGGGACAGGGGCAATCAGCCCCAGCATTTT
.,TRBJ1-1,TRBV11-2,.,CASSLEVRLRAFF,TGTGCCAGCAGCTTAGAGGTCAGGTTAAGGGCTTTCTTT
few,TRBJ1-1,TRBV6-6,.,CASIRDTEAFF,TGTGCCAGCATTAGGGACACTGAAGCTTTCTTT
.,TRBJ2-7,TRBV5-1,.,CASSLGESYEQYF,TGCGCCAGCAGCTTGGGGGAATCCTACGAGCAGTACTTC
.,TRBJ1-2,TRBV25-1,.,CASSDGLINYGYTF,TGTGCCAGCAGTGACGGATTAATTAACTATGGCTACACCTTC
.,TRBJ2-2,TRBV19,TRBD1,CASSPRDRVYTGELFF,TGTGCCAGTAGTCCCAGGGACAGAGTGTACACCGGGGAGCTGTTTTTT
.,TRBJ1-3,TRBV13,.,CASSLDGVGGNTIYF,TGTGCCAGCAGCTTAGACGGGGTCGGTGGAAACACCATATATTTT
.,TRBJ1-1,TRBV6-6,.,CASSYSGTTEAFF,TGTGCCAGCAGTTACTCGGGGACAACTGAAGCTTTCTTT
.,TRBJ1-4,TRBV7-9,TRBD1,CALGGQGPEKLFF,TGTGCCCTGGGGGGACAGGGGCCTGAAAAACTGTTTTTT
.,TRBJ2-5,TRBV2,.,CASRRVRGGETQYF,TGTGCCAGCAGGCGGGTAAGGGGAGGTGAGACCCAGTACTTC
.,TRBJ1-1,TRBV11-2,.,CASRRDATLNTEAFF,TGTGCCAGCCGCCGGGACGCGACCCTGAACACTGAAGCTTTCTTT
few,TRBJ2-5,TRBV6-5,TRBD1,CGTGVGETQYF,TGTGGGACAGGGGTGGGAGAGACCCAGTACTTC
.,TRBJ1-4,TRBV6-1,TRBD1,CASSEGQGRGKLFF,TGTGCCAGCAGTGAGGGACAGGGGAGGGGAAAACTGTTTTTT
.,TRBJ1-2,TRBV5-1,TRBD1,CASSLGQGNYGYTF,TGCGCCAGCAGCTTGGGACAGGGGAACTATGGCTACACCTTC
few,TRBJ2-1,TRBV7-9,TRBD2,CASSKRGASGGAFDEQFF,TGTGCCAGCAGCAAACGGGGGGCTAGCGGGGGGGCCTTCGATGAGCAGTTCTTC
.,TRBJ2-5,TRBV5-1,.,CASSLGGGQETQYF,TGCGCCAGCAGCTTGGGAGGGGGGCAAGAGACCCAGTACTTC
.,TRBJ1-5,TRBV11-3,.,CASSLDPVDSNQPQHF,TGTGCCAGCAGCTTAGACCCAGTAGATAGCAATCAGCCCCAGCATTTT
.,TRBJ2-3,TRBV11-2,TRBD2,CASSPRLASDTQYF,TGTGCCAGCAGCCCACGACTAGCATCAGATACGCAGTATTTT
.,TRBJ1-1,TRBV11-2,TRBD1,CASSRAKTYGQGATEAFF,TGTGCCAGCAGCCGTGCGAAGACCTATGGACAGGGCGCCACTGAAGCTTTCTTT
few,TRBJ1-1,TRBV10-3,.,CAISVGGLNTEAFF,TGTGCCATCAGTGTGGGGGGACTGAACACTGAAGCTTTCTTT
.,TRBJ2-3,TRBV4-1,.,CASSQRGGVIADTQYF,TGCGCCAGCAGCCAAAGGGGTGGGGTTATCGCAGATACGCAGTATTTT
.,TRBJ1-1,TRBV15,TRBD1,CATSRDGQGGFF,TGTGCCACCAGCAGAGACGGACAGGGGGGATTCTTT
few,TRBJ1-2,TRBV9,.,CASSVDAGVGGYTF,TGTGCCAGCAGCGTAGACGCAGGGGTCGGTGGCTACACCTTC